These 26 T cell receptor beta chains were all obtained from the same sample, sequenced in a study of cytomegalovirus exposure and HLA in healthy donors. Primers: 60 Vbeta forward and 13 Jbeta reverse. Only in-frame clones appear in the TCRdb table, and some are missing; sequencing was by immunoSEQ multiplex PCR. This table holds about 210,000 clones, 70% to 90% found once. The sequenced material came from PBMCs. The receptor source for this set is a girl aged 2-10 years in good health and CMV-seronegative.

The V call is TRBV9, the J call TRBJ1-1, with D unclear. The CDR3 has 16 amino acids. Germline CDR1 SGDLS, CDR2 YYNGEE. Trimming pared 0 bases from V and 3 bases from J, leaving 15 bases between. The CDR3: CASSVDPIESYTEAFF. The DNA for the CDR3 is TGTGCCAGCAGCGTAGACCCCATAGAGAGCTACACTGAAGCTTTCTTT.

The chain combines TRBV19 with TRBJ1-5; 7 positions match TRBD1. Germline V gene lookup returns CDR1 LNHDA and CDR2 SQIVND (reference sequence). After removal of 4 bases from V and 3 bases from J, the junction contained 6 bases not matched to a gene. The CDR3 is 15 amino acids. The CDR3 DNA sequence: TGTGCCAGTAGTACGCCGGGACAGCCCAATCAGCCCCAGCATTTT. Translation gives CASSTPGQPNQPQHF.

The rearrangement links TRBV19 to TRBJ1-5; D gene uncertain. Trimming removed 3 bases from V and 7 bases from J, with 16 bases in between. In germline, CDR1 is LNHDA, CDR2 SQIVND (reference sequence). This CDR3 has 15 amino acids. In DNA form, the CDR3 reads TGTGCCAGTAGTATGGGAGGGCAACGGAGGCAGCCCCAGCATTTT. Translating gives CASSMGGQRRQPQHF.

The chain is built from TRBV19 and TRBJ1-5; 7 positions match TRBD1. The V segment lost 4 bases and the J segment 7 bases; nucleotides outside the gene matches: 10. Germline V gene data show CDR1 as LNHDA and CDR2 as SQIVND (reference sequence). This CDR3 spans 15 amino acids. For the CDR3, the DNA is TGTGCCAGTAGTAGTAGACAGGGAAATATACAGCCCCAGCATTTT. Amino acid sequence: CASSSRQGNIQPQHF.

The chain has TRBV5-1 and TRBJ1-1, with a possible D match to TRBD1 (6 bases). This CDR3 spans 17 amino acids. Trimming took 4 bases from V and 1 from J, leaving 20 bases between them. Germline V lookup: CDR1 SGHRS, CDR2 YFSETQ. CDR3 nucleotide sequence: TGCGCCAGCAGCCCTCCACGGTCGACAGGAGGGAACACTGAAGCTTTCTTT. Protein: CASSPPRSTGGNTEAFF.

This clone has only a few counts. The chain employs TRBV4-2 and TRBJ2-5, with 11 bases aligning to TRBD2. The CDR3 covers 14 residues. The J segment lost 5 bases and the V segment lost 4 bases, leaving 3 bases of the junction unmatched. CDR1 and CDR2 from the germline V gene are LGHNA and YNFKEQ. This chain's CDR3 is CASSRLAGWETQYF. Written as DNA, the CDR3 is TGTGCCAGCAGCCGACTAGCGGGGTGGGAGACCCAGTACTTC.

The sample holds one count of this clone. The CDR3 reads CAWSVIMDTYEQYF. CDR3 nucleotides: TGTGCCTGGAGTGTAATTATGGACACCTACGAGCAGTACTTC. J is TRBJ2-7 and V is TRBV30; TRBD1 might be the D (5 bases). V dropped 0 bases and J dropped 2 bases, with 11 bases sitting between them. CDR1 is GTSNPN and CDR2 is SVGIG in the germline V gene (reference sequence). This CDR3 region has 14 residues.

This chain links TRBV7-3 with TRBJ1-1; a weak D match, TRBD1 (5 bases). Germline CDR1 reads SGHTA; CDR2 reads FQGTGA. Trimming took off 4 bases at V and 1 base at J, with 7 bases between the two ends. This CDR3 is 13 amino acids long. CDR3 nucleotides: TGTGCCAGCAGCTACGACAGGAACACTGAAGCTTTCTTT. It yields the protein CASSYDRNTEAFF.

The J gene is TRBJ2-1, the V gene TRBV6-1; D is possibly TRBD2 (6 bases). The CDR3 totals 15 residues. The germline V and J ends were trimmed by 3 bases and 0 bases, with 9 bases remaining between them. Germline V gives CDR1 MNHNS, CDR2 SASEGT. In DNA, the CDR3 is TGTGCCAGCAGTGATGGGACTTTCTCCTACAATGAGCAGTTCTTC. It yields the protein CASSDGTFSYNEQFF.

This clone came up a few times. The chain joins TRBV6-5 to TRBJ1-5, with 7 bases matching TRBD1. J was trimmed by 7 bases and V by 5 bases; bases with no gene match: 5. The CDR3 totals 13 residues. CDR1 and CDR2 from the germline V gene are MNHEY and SVGAGI. CDR3 loop: CASSATGYQPQHF. For the CDR3, the DNA is TGTGCCAGCAGTGCGACAGGGTACCAGCCCCAGCATTTT.

This clone was observed a single time. The chain has TRBV19 and TRBJ1-2; TRBD1 aligns across 10 bases. In germline, CDR1 is LNHDA, CDR2 SQIVND (reference sequence). V was pared by 10 bases and J by 6 bases, with 11 bases of the junction left unmatched. CDR3 length: 14 residues. Written as DNA, the CDR3 is TGTGCCACCAGACAGGGGGCGAGAGTCGATGGCTACACCTTC. Translation: CATRQGARVDGYTF.

CDR3 region: CASSQAAGGIYEQYF. CDR3 in DNA: TGCGCCAGCAGCCAAGCCGCGGGGGGAATTTACGAGCAGTACTTC. J is TRBJ2-7 and V is TRBV4-1, with TRBD2 matching over 8 bases. V dropped 1 base and J dropped 4; count of bases not matched to a gene: 6. The germline V gene has CDR1 MGHRA and CDR2 YSYEKL. The CDR3 sequence is 15 residues long.

This chain joins TRBV9 and TRBJ1-2, with TRBD1 as a possible D gene (5 bases). The CDR3 is made up of 15 amino acids. Germline V gives CDR1 SGDLS, CDR2 YYNGEE. Trimming took off 2 bases at V and 4 bases at J, with 15 bases between the two ends. The CDR3 DNA sequence: TGTGCCAGCAGCGTGGGGGGGACCAACAGCTATGGCTACACCTTC. Protein: CASSVGGTNSYGYTF.

The J gene is TRBJ1-1, the V gene TRBV4-1, with D possibly matching TRBD1 (5 bases). CDR1 and CDR2 (germline): MGHRA, YSYEKL. The CDR3 runs 14 residues. Trimming pared 5 bases from V and 0 bases from J, leaving 10 bases between. This CDR3 is CASSFDSMNTEAFF. The CDR3 nucleotides read TGCGCCAGCAGCTTCGACAGCATGAACACTGAAGCTTTCTTT.

This clone was observed a few times. The sample has other DNA sequences that encode this CDR3 too. V is TRBV9 and J is TRBJ1-2; D may be TRBD1 (5 bases). V was shortened by 0 bases and J by 7 bases, with 7 bases between the two germline ends. CDR3 size: 12 residues. Germline V gene data show CDR1 as SGDLS and CDR2 as YYNGEE. The CDR3 sequence is CASSVVGGGYTF. The CDR3 bases are TGTGCCAGCAGCGTAGTCGGGGGTGGCTACACCTTC.

The chain links TRBV19 to TRBJ1-1; 7 bases map to TRBD1. Germline CDR1 and CDR2: LNHDA and SQIVND (reference sequence). Trimming took 2 bases from V and 1 from J; bases not matched to a gene: 1. CDR3 length: 14 residues. The CDR3 DNA reads as TGTGCCAGTAGTATAAGGGGGCGGAACACTGAAGCTTTCTTT. It translates to CASSIRGRNTEAFF.

This sequence joins TRBV6-6 and TRBJ1-1, with TRBD1 matching over 9 bases. Germline CDR1 MNHNY, CDR2 SVGAGI (reference sequence). The CDR3 totals 15 residues. V dropped 6 bases and J dropped 4; count of bases not matched to a gene: 9. CDR3 sequence (DNA): TGTGCCAGCAGCTTTACAGGGGGCCAGGGCACTGAAGCTTTCTTT. Translating gives CASSFTGGQGTEAFF.

The V gene is TRBV5-1, the J gene TRBJ1-6; no clear D gene. Germline CDR1 reads SGHRS; CDR2 reads YFSETQ. The CDR3 has 13 amino acids. The V end was cut by 0 bases, the J end by 7 bases, with 5 bases between. CDR3 sequence: CASSLARNSPLHF. The CDR3 DNA reads TGCGCCAGCAGCTTGGCCCGGAATTCACCCCTCCACTTT. The whole variable domain, filled in from reference TRBV5-1 and TRBJ1-6, reads KAGVTQTPRYLIKTRGQQVTLSCSPISGHRSVSWYQQTPGQGLQFLFEYFSETQRNKGNFPGRFSGRQFSNSRSEMNVSTLELGDSALYLCASSLARNSPLHFGNGTRLTVT.

Regarding this clone: This CDR3 is also generated by other DNA sequences in the sample. CDR3 DNA sequence: TGTGCCAGCAGCCGAGGGACAGATACGCAGTATTTT. Residues: CASSRGTDTQYF. This rearrangement joins TRBV11-3 to TRBJ2-3; D may be TRBD2 (5 bases). Trimming shortened V by 5 bases and J by 3 bases, and 6 bases separated the two germline ends. CDR3 size: 12 residues. Germline assignment: CDR1 SGHNT and CDR2 YENEEA.

The chain employs TRBV25-1 and TRBJ2-7, with D possibly TRBD2 on 6 matching bases. Germline values: CDR1 MGHDK, CDR2 SYGVNS. The CDR3 sequence is 14 residues long. The CDR3 is CETLGSSVSYEQYF. Here the CDR3 DNA reads TGTGAAACACTAGGGTCTAGCGTTTCCTACGAGCAGTACTTC.

The rearrangement joins TRBV6-1 to TRBJ1-6; D might be TRBD1 (5 bases). The CDR3 covers 15 residues. Germline V gives CDR1 MNHNS, CDR2 SASEGT. Trimming took off 5 bases at V and 10 bases at J, with 18 bases between the two ends. CDR3 protein: CASSTRFGAGSPLHF. In DNA form, the CDR3 reads TGTGCCAGCAGTACCCGCTTTGGCGCAGGGTCACCCCTCCACTTT.

The V and J genes are TRBV5-1 and TRBJ2-3; TRBD1 matches at 7 bases. Germline V gene data show CDR1 as SGHRS and CDR2 as YFSETQ. Losses at the gene ends were 3 bases for V and 4 bases for J; bases not matched to a gene: 5. This CDR3 region has 14 residues. Written as DNA, the CDR3 is TGCGCCAGCAGCTCTGACAGGGCCTCAGATACGCAGTATTTT. Translated, it gives CASSSDRASDTQYF.

V is TRBV28 and J is TRBJ2-3, with 9 bases identical to TRBD1. Per the germline V gene, CDR1 is MDHEN and CDR2 is SYDVKM. The CDR3 has 16 residues. V gave up 3 bases and J gave up 6 bases; unmatched junction bases: 10. CDR3 loop: CASSFRGTGWWDTQYF. The CDR3 DNA reads as TGTGCCAGCAGTTTTCGAGGGACAGGGTGGTGGGATACGCAGTATTTT. The complete variable domain, with remaining parts taken from reference TRBV28 and TRBJ2-3, reads DVKVTQSSRYLVKRTGEKVFLECVQDMDHENMFWYRQDPGLGLRLIYFSYDVKMKEKGDIPEGYSVSREKKERFSLILESASTNQTSMYLCASSFRGTGWWDTQYFGPGTRLTVL.

The chain carries TRBV4-1 and TRBJ2-3, with D possibly matching TRBD2 (6 bases). Deletions cut 1 base from V and 2 bases from J, with 10 bases between. The germline CDR1 and CDR2 sequences are MGHRA and YSYEKL. The CDR3 sequence is 15 residues long. This CDR3 reads CASSQGRGPTDTQYF. The CDR3 DNA follows: TGCGCCAGCAGCCAAGGGAGGGGCCCCACAGATACGCAGTATTTT.

Only one count was recorded for this clone. The chain is built from TRBV25-1 and TRBJ1-4; 9 bases map to TRBD1. CDR1 is MGHDK, CDR2 SYGVNS, per germline. V gave up 3 bases and J gave up 8 bases; unmatched junction bases: 10. The CDR3 has 16 amino acids. The CDR3 sequence: CASSDFKQGAHEKLFF. In DNA form, the CDR3 reads TGTGCCAGCAGTGACTTCAAACAGGGGGCGCACGAAAAACTGTTTTTT.

Notes on this clone: The junction and the germline gene differ at one end; a read error may be behind it. The J gene is TRBJ2-3, the V gene TRBV2; 9 bases line up with TRBD2. CDR3 length equals 10 residues. In germline, CDR1 is SNHLY, CDR2 FYNNEI. The CDR3: CASMGLAGIF. The CDR3 coding sequence is TGTGCCAGCATGGGGCTAGCGGGAATCTTT.